The TCR beta chain under discussion was sequenced for a study of cytomegalovirus exposure and HLA in healthy donors. Whole-study context: A previous analysis identified around 120 million unique TCR beta sequences derived from 180 million or so T cells. The study's findings and limits: It has been reported that TCR beta sequences accurately predicted the HLA-A and HLA-B alleles of most subjects. Across donors, sequencing depth was assumed by presence/absence analyses to be roughly uniform. Earlier analysis yielded a pattern in which most TCR beta V segments were productive about 90% or about 30% of the time.

With regard to this clone: Its antigen is unknown.

The CDR3 covers 16 residues. Unmatched junction bases numbered 8, after V lost 6 bases and J lost 0 bases. Germline V CDR1 and CDR2: SEHNR, FQNEAQ (reference sequence). PCR involved 60 Vbeta and 13 Jbeta primers. Assay used: immunoSEQ multiplex PCR; TCRdb lists only in-frame clones, some missing. This table has about 110,000 clones, around 85% appearing once. The receptor's source is a man between 60 and 75 years old in good health and CMV-seronegative. This chain joins TRBV7-9 and TRBJ2-3, with 8 bases that match TRBD2. The sample consisted of PBMCs. For the CDR3, the DNA is TGTGCCAGCAGAGATAGCGGGACCTCGAGCACAGATACGCAGTATTTT. Protein sequence: CASRDSGTSSTDTQYF. Drawing the rest from reference TRBV7-9 and TRBJ2-3, the complete variable domain is DTGVSQNPRHKITKRGQNVTFRCDPISEHNRLYWYRQTLGQGPEFLTYFQNEAQLEKSRLLSDRFSAERPKGSFSTLEIQRTEQGDSAMYLCASRDSGTSSTDTQYFGPGTRLTVL.